These T cell receptor beta chains were read from a single sample in a study of cytomegalovirus exposure and HLA in healthy donors. TCRdb's table, derived via immunoSEQ multiplex PCR, lists solely in-frame clones and lacks some. The sample lists about 120,000 clones, approximately 76% occurring once. The sample was PBMCs. These receptors came from a man between 45 and 60 years old in good health and CMV-seropositive. Each CDR3 is given with its conserved first and last residue. D genes are given only for firm matches. The size entry is marked missing in some rows and otherwise reads once, few, many or a size class.

TRBD1 | 13 | TRBJ2-7 | TRBV6-6 | - | CASTGGQGYEQYF | TGTGCCAGCACTGGGGGACAGGGTTACGAGCAGTACTTC
TRBD2 | 17 | TRBJ2-2 | TRBV5-4 | - | CVSSLGGGATNTGELFF | TGTGTCAGCAGCTTGGGGGGGGGAGCCACGAACACCGGGGAGCTGTTTTTT
TRBD1 | 15 | TRBJ2-7 | TRBV2 | - | CASSPQGAVGYEQYF | TGTGCCAGCAGCCCACAGGGGGCAGTCGGATACGAGCAGTACTTC
- | 14 | TRBJ2-5 | TRBV7-9 | - | CASSQGTSQETQYF | TGTGCCAGCAGCCAAGGGACTTCCCAAGAGACCCAGTACTTC
- | 15 | TRBJ1-3 | TRBV7-2 | - | CASSGLLLSGNTIYF | TGTGCCAGCAGTGGACTGCTACTCTCTGGAAACACCATATATTTT
TRBD1 | 17 | TRBJ1-2 | TRBV27 | - | CASSPPGTGRPSSGYTF | TGTGCCAGCAGTCCTCCCGGGACAGGCAGGCCTTCTTCCGGCTACACCTTC
- | 13 | TRBJ2-7 | TRBV27 | - | CASSLFLADEQYF | TGTGCCAGCAGTTTATTCCTAGCAGACGAGCAGTACTTC
- | 19 | TRBJ2-2 | TRBV7-5 | - | CARSLEGTSGELNTGELFF | TGTGCCAGAAGCTTAGAGGGGACTAGCGGGGAGTTGAACACCGGGGAGCTGTTTTTT
TRBD1 | 16 | TRBJ2-7 | TRBV2 | - | CASSEAGTGPVYEQYF | TGTGCCAGCAGTGAAGCCGGGACAGGGCCGGTGTACGAGCAGTACTTC
- | 14 | TRBJ2-1 | TRBV6-5 | few | CASSPRSLGNEQFF | TGTGCCAGCAGCCCTCGGAGCTTAGGTAATGAGCAGTTCTTC
- | 14 | TRBJ2-7 | TRBV11-2 | - | CASSLDRVTYEQYF | TGTGCCAGCAGCTTAGATCGGGTGACCTACGAGCAGTACTTC
TRBD2 | 18 | TRBJ2-3 | TRBV10-3 | once | CAISESPGSGSPTDTQYF | TGTGCCATCAGTGAGTCCCCGGGAAGCGGGAGCCCCACAGATACGCAGTATTTT
TRBD1 | 15 | TRBJ2-2 | TRBV10-1 | - | CASSRDRGNTGELFF | TGCGCCAGCAGCCGTGACAGGGGGAACACCGGGGAGCTGTTTTTT
- | 15 | TRBJ1-1 | TRBV5-5 | - | CASSLTGTLNTEAFF | TGTGCCAGCAGCCTTACCGGGACATTGAACACTGAAGCTTTCTTT
TRBD1 | 13 | TRBJ2-3 | TRBV5-6 | - | CASSSSQGAVWYF | TGTGCCAGCAGCTCCTCCCAGGGGGCGGTCTGGTATTTT